This entry is about one T cell receptor (beta chain). The data stem from a study of T cell changes during pregnancy in multiple sclerosis. Here immunoSEQ multiplex PCR was the method, and the copy in TCRdb shows in-frame clones only, minus some. The sample lists 58,000 or so clones; about nine tenths were seen once. CDR3 length equals 15 residues. The germline gives CDR1 KGHSH, CDR2 LQKENI. Trimming shortened V by 3 bases and J by 6 bases, and 15 bases separated the two germline ends. This specimen was peripheral blood, taken in the first trimester of pregnancy. The receptor was derived from a female donor in good health, enrolled as a control in a pregnancy study. The chain combines TRBV18 with TRBJ2-1, with D unresolved. DNA for the CDR3: TGTGCCAGCTCACCCGCTTTAATTCAGATCAATGAGCAGTTCTTC. Protein product: CASSPALIQINEQFF.